The 21 T cell receptor beta chains below come from one sample, sequenced in a study of blood T cell repertoires in COVID-19. Some clones are missing from TCRdb's copy, which holds only in-frame ones; the method was immunoSEQ multiplex PCR. The sample includes fewer than 75,000 clones, roughly 90% of them seen just once. The sequenced sample was peripheral blood. The source of these receptors is a man in his 60s with acute or convalescent COVID-19.

This clone has more than one count but fewer than ten. The genes are TRBV21-1 and TRBJ1-4. TRBV21-1 is a listed pseudogene. The CDR3 is 15 residues long. The CDR3 loop reads CASSKRGGCNEKLFF. Here the CDR3 DNA reads TGTGCCAGCAGCAAACGCGGGGGGTGTAATGAAAAACTGTTTTTT.

The chain has TRBV20-1 and TRBJ2-1; D gene uncertain. Germline CDR1 and CDR2: DFQATT and SNEGSKA (reference sequence). CDR3 length: 11 amino acids. Trimming left V 5 bases short and J 8 bases short, with 10 bases between. The chain's CDR3 is CSAGGGYEQFF. The CDR3 nucleotides read TGCAGTGCTGGCGGTGGCTATGAGCAGTTCTTC.

The genes are TRBV11-3 and TRBJ1-1, with 7 bases identical to TRBD1. Germline values: CDR1 SGHNT, CDR2 YENEEA. This CDR3 is built from 13 residues. V lost 5 bases, J lost 4 bases, and 4 bases stayed unmatched. The CDR3 DNA sequence: TGTGCCAGCAGCGCAAACAGGGGCACTGAAGCTTTCTTT. As protein: CASSANRGTEAFF.

The genes are TRBV10-3 and TRBJ1-6; D is undetermined. The V gene's germline CDR1 is ENHRY and CDR2 SYGVKD. CDR3 length: 15 amino acids. Deletions cut 4 bases from V and 5 bases from J, with 12 bases between. The DNA of the CDR3 is TGTGCCATCAGTGCTCAGCGTAACAATAATTCACCCCTCCACTTT. The encoded protein is CAISAQRNNNSPLHF.

The chain couples TRBV19 to TRBJ1-2; D gene unclear. Trimming left V 4 bases short and J 4 bases short, with 16 bases between. This CDR3 has 15 amino acids. CDR1 is LNHDA and CDR2 is SQIVND in the germline V gene (reference sequence). For the CDR3, the DNA is TGTGCCAGTAGTAGTCCGGGAACGGTCGGCTATGGCTACACCTTC. Protein product: CASSSPGTVGYGYTF.

This chain joins TRBV11-2 and TRBJ1-2, with D hard to call. Trimming cost V 3 bases and J 9 bases, with 20 bases left between them. CDR3 length: 15 amino acids. Germline CDR1 SGHAT, CDR2 FQNNGV. CDR3 coding DNA: TGTGCCAGCAGCTTTGTACTAGGTGACGCCAAGAGCTACACCTTC. It codes for CASSFVLGDAKSYTF.

The gene calls are TRBV7-9 and TRBJ1-5; 8 bases are a match to TRBD1. Germline V gene lookup returns CDR1 SEHNR and CDR2 FQNEAQ (reference sequence). J was trimmed by 10 bases and V by 6 bases; bases with no gene match: 11. The CDR3 consists of 14 residues. Here the CDR3 reads CASSPGTGRDPQHF. The CDR3 nucleotides are TGTGCCAGCAGTCCCGGGACAGGCCGAGATCCCCAGCATTTT.

This chain joins TRBV6-4 and TRBJ2-4, with D tentatively TRBD1 (8 bases). V lost 5 bases and J lost 0, with 26 bases in between. CDR3 length: 20 amino acids. Germline CDR1 MRHNA, CDR2 SNTAGT. The CDR3 DNA follows: TGTGCCAGCAGTAAGGGAGGGACAGGCATCCACCCTGGAGCCAAAAACATTCAGTACTTC. This codes for CASSKGGTGIHPGAKNIQYF.

V usage is TRBV19 and J usage is TRBJ1-1; a weak D match, TRBD1 (6 bases). The CDR3 is 13 residues long. V lost 0 bases, J lost 7 bases, and 9 bases lay in between. Germline CDR1 reads LNHDA; CDR2 reads SQIVND (reference sequence). The CDR3 sequence is CASSIETGFEAFF. CDR3 sequence (DNA): TGTGCCAGTAGTATAGAAACAGGGTTTGAAGCTTTCTTT.

This rearrangement joins TRBV3-1 (or the pseudogene TRBV3-2) to TRBJ2-7; a possible D gene is TRBD1 (5 bases). V lost 4 bases and J 3 bases, leaving 10 bases between the germline ends. CDR3 length equals 13 residues. From germline, CDR1 is LGHDT and CDR2 YNNKEL (reference sequence). Here the CDR3 DNA reads TGTGCCAGCAGCCCCGGACACCTCTACGAGCAGTACTTC. This encodes CASSPGHLYEQYF.

The chain uses TRBV9 and TRBJ1-2, with D possibly matching TRBD1 (5 bases). Trimming pared 0 bases from V and 6 bases from J, leaving 21 bases between. Germline V lookup: CDR1 SGDLS, CDR2 YYNGEE. The CDR3 totals 17 residues. Written as DNA, the CDR3 is TGTGCCAGCAGCGTAGATATAACGGGGGGTGGGGAGCATGGCTACACCTTC. Residues: CASSVDITGGGEHGYTF. Full variable domain (rest looked up from reference TRBV9 and TRBJ1-2): DSGVTQTPKHLITATGQRVTLRCSPRSGDLSVYWYQQSLDQGLQFLIQYYNGEERAKGNILERFSAQQFPDLHSELNLSSLELGDSALYFCASSVDITGGGEHGYTFGSGTRLTVV.

The chain combines TRBV7-9 with TRBJ1-4; D uncertain. Germline CDR1 reads SEHNR; CDR2 reads FQNEAQ (reference sequence). V dropped 4 bases and J dropped 8 bases, with 5 bases sitting between them. This CDR3 contains 11 residues. This CDR3 reads CASSSREKLFF. CDR3 nucleotide sequence: TGTGCCAGCAGCTCGAGGGAAAAACTGTTTTTT.

The rearrangement uses TRBV7-2 and TRBJ2-1; D ambiguous. The ends were cut back, 2 bases at V and 7 bases at J, with 9 bases in the middle. Germline assignment: CDR1 SGHTA and CDR2 FQGNSA. The CDR3 consists of 13 residues. The DNA for the CDR3 is TGTGCCAGCAGCTTAATTTATCGTAATGAGCAGTTCTTC. Translating gives CASSLIYRNEQFF.

V gene TRBV5-1 combines with J gene TRBJ1-2; TRBD1 matches at 8 bases. Looked up from germline, CDR1 is SGHRS and CDR2 is YFSETQ. This CDR3 contains 13 residues. J lost 8 bases, V lost 0 bases, and 3 bases had no gene match. The CDR3 DNA is TGCGCCAGCAGCTTGGAAGGGACAGGCGGCTACACCTTC. This codes for CASSLEGTGGYTF.

The chain is built from TRBV3-1 (or the pseudogene TRBV3-2) and TRBJ2-7, with D possibly being TRBD2 (6 bases). Between the trimmed V and J ends, which lost 4 bases and 2 bases, there was a span of 15 bases. CDR3 length equals 15 residues. The V gene's germline CDR1 is LGHDT and CDR2 YNNKEL (reference sequence). This CDR3 reads CASSRGGVGPYEQYF. For the CDR3, the DNA is TGTGCCAGCAGCCGCGGAGGGGTCGGGCCCTACGAGCAGTACTTC.

The rearrangement uses TRBV7-7 and TRBJ2-7, with D possibly matching TRBD2 (7 bases). From germline, CDR1 is SSHAT and CDR2 FNYEAQ (reference sequence). The length of the CDR3 is 16 residues. The V end lost 2 bases, the J end lost 0 bases, and 14 bases lay between the germline ends. CDR3 nucleotide sequence: TGTGCCAGCAGCTTATATCCGGGGGGCTCCTCCTACGAGCAGTACTTC. Protein product: CASSLYPGGSSYEQYF.

The chain uses TRBV2 and TRBJ1-6; D is uncertain. The CDR3 extends over 16 amino acids. Trimming shortened V by 6 bases and J by 0 bases, and 12 bases separated the two germline ends. Germline V gene sequence: CDR1 SNHLY, CDR2 FYNNEI. CDR3 loop: CASSFSRSSYNSPLHF. The DNA of the CDR3 is TGTGCCAGCAGCTTTAGCCGGAGCTCCTATAATTCACCCCTCCACTTT. The full variable domain, completed using reference TRBV2 and TRBJ1-6, is EPEVTQTPSHQVTQMGQEVILRCVPISNHLYFYWYRQILGQKVEFLVSFYNNEISEKSEIFDDQFSVERPDGSNFTLKIRSTKLEDSAMYFCASSFSRSSYNSPLHFGNGTRLTVT.

There are a few counts of this clone. CDR3: CASSDQGAQPQHF. In nucleotides, the CDR3 is TGTGCCAGCAGCGACCAGGGGGCCCAGCCCCAGCATTTT. The gene calls are TRBV6-6 and TRBJ1-5, with 8 bases lining up with TRBD1. There are 13 residues in the CDR3. CDR1 is MNHNY, CDR2 SVGAGI, per germline (reference sequence). V shed 6 bases and J 7 bases; nucleotides not matched to a gene: 5.

This rearrangement joins TRBV5-4 to TRBJ1-1; a possible D gene is TRBD1 (6 bases). V was cut by 3 bases and J by 2 bases, with 14 bases left in between. CDR3 length: 15 residues. Germline V gene lookup returns CDR1 SGHNT and CDR2 YYREEE (reference sequence). The CDR3 coding sequence is TGTGCCAGCAGCTCCAGGGGAACCCTCAACACTGAAGCTTTCTTT. Its protein is CASSSRGTLNTEAFF. The full variable domain, its missing parts supplied by reference TRBV5-4 and TRBJ1-1, is ETGVTQSPTHLIKTRGQQVTLRCSSQSGHNTVSWYQQALGQGPQFIFQYYREEENGRGNFPPRFSGLQFPNYSSELNVNALELDDSALYLCASSSRGTLNTEAFFGQGTRLTVV.

The chain links TRBV12-5 to TRBJ2-3, with a weak D call TRBD2 (5 bases). Germline V lookup: CDR1 LGHNT, CDR2 FRNRAP. The CDR3 is 15 residues long. Trimming took off 3 bases at V and 0 bases at J, with 10 bases between the two ends. CDR3 amino acids: CASGFFWTSTDTQYF. In DNA, the CDR3 is TGTGCTAGTGGTTTCTTTTGGACTAGCACAGATACGCAGTATTTT.

The CDR3 sequence: CASSLQGGPGNQPQHF. As DNA, the CDR3 is TGTGCCAGCAGCCTTCAGGGGGGTCCCGGCAATCAGCCCCAGCATTTT. This sequence joins TRBV7-2 and TRBJ1-5; 7 bases map to TRBD1. V dropped 5 bases and J dropped 2; count of bases not matched to a gene: 9. The CDR3 is 16 residues long. In germline, CDR1 is SGHTA, CDR2 FQGNSA. Full variable domain (outside the CDR3, taken from reference TRBV7-2 and TRBJ1-5): GAGVSQSPSNKVTEKGKDVELRCDPISGHTALYWYRQSLGQGLEFLIYFQGNSAPDKSGLPSDRFSAERTGGSVSTLTIQRTQQEDSAVYLCASSLQGGPGNQPQHFGDGTRLSIL.